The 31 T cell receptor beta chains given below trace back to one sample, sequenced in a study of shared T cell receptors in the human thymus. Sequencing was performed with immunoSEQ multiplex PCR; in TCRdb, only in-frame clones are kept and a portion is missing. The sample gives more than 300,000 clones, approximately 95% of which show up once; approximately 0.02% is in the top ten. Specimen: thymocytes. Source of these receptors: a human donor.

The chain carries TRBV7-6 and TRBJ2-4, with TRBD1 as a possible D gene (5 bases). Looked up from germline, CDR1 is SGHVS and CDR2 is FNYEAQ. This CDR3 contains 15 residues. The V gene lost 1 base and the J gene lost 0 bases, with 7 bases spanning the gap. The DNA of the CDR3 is TGTGCCAGCAGCTTAGAAGGGGAAGCCAAAAACATTCAGTACTTC. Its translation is CASSLEGEAKNIQYF. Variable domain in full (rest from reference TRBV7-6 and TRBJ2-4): GAGVSQSPRYKVTKRGQDVALRCDPISGHVSLYWYRQALGQGPEFLTYFNYEAQQDKSGLPNDRFSAERPEGSISTLTIQRTEQRDSAMYRCASSLEGEAKNIQYFGAGTRLSVL.

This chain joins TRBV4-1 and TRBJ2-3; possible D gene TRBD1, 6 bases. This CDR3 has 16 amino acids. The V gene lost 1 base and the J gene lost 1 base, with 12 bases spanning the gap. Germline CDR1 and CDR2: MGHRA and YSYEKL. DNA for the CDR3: TGCGCCAGCAGCCAAGGAGCAGGGGCAGGCACAGATACGCAGTATTTT. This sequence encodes CASSQGAGAGTDTQYF.

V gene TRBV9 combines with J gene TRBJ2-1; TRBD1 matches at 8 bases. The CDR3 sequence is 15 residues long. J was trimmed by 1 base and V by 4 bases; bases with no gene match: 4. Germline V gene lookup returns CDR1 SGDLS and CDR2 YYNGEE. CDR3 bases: TGTGCCAGCAGCCCCCGGACAGGGTCCTACAATGAGCAGTTCTTC. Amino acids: CASSPRTGSYNEQFF.

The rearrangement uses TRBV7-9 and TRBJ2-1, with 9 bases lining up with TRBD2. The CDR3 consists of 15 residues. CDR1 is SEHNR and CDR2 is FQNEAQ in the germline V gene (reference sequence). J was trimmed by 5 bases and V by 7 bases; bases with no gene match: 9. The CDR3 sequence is CASKESRTSDNEQFF. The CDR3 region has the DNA TGTGCCAGCAAGGAATCGAGGACTAGCGACAATGAGCAGTTCTTC.

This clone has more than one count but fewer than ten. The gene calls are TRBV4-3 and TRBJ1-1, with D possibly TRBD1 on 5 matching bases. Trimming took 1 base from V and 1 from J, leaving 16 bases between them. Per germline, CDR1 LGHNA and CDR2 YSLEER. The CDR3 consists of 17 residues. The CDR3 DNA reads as TGCGCCAGCAGCCAAGCCGACCTCGGACACTCGAACACTGAAGCTTTCTTT. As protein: CASSQADLGHSNTEAFF.

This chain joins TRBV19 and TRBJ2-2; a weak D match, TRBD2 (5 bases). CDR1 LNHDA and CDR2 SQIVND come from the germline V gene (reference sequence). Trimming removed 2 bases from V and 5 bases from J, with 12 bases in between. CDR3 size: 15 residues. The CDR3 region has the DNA TGTGCCAGTAGTATAACCTTGAGGGTTACCGGGGAGCTGTTTTTT. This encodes CASSITLRVTGELFF.

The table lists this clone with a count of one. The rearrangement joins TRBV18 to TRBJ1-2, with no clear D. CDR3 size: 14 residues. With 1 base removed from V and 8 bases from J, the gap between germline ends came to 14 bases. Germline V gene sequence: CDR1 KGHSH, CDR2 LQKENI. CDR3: CASSPQGDPGGYTF. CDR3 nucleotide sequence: TGTGCCAGCTCACCACAGGGAGACCCCGGCGGCTACACCTTC.

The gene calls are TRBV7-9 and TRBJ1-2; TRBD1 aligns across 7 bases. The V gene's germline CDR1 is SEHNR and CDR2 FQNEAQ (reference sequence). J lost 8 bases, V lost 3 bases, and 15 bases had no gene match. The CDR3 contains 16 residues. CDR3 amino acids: CASSFPRLDRDGGYTF. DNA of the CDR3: TGTGCCAGCAGCTTTCCCCGCCTCGACAGGGACGGGGGCTACACCTTC.

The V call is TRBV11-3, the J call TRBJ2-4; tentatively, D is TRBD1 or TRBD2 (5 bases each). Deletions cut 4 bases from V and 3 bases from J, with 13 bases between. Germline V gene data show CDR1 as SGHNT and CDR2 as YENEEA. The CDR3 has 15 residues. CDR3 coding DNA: TGTGCCAGCAGCTCCGGGGACGGCGGCAAAAACATTCAGTACTTC. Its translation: CASSSGDGGKNIQYF.

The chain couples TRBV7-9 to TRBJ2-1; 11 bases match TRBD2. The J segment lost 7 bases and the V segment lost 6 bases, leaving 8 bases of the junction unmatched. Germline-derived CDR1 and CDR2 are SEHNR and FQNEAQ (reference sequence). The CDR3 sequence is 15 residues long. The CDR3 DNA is TGTGCCAGCAGTTTATATAGCGGGAGGGGTAATGAGCAGTTCTTC. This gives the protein CASSLYSGRGNEQFF.

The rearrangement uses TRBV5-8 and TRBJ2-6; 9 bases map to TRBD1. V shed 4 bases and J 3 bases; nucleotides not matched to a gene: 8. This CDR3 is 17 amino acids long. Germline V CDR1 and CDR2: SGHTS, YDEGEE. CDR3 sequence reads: CASSTGTGIIGANVLTF. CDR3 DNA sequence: TGTGCCAGCAGCACGGGGACAGGGATAATTGGGGCCAACGTCCTGACTTTC.

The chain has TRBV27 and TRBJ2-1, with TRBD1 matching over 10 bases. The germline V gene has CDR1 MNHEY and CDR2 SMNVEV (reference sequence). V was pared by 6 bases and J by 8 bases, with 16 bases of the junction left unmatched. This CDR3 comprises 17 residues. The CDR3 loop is CASRKHSGQGRWDEQFF. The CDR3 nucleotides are TGTGCCAGCAGAAAACACTCGGGACAGGGGAGGTGGGATGAGCAGTTCTTC.

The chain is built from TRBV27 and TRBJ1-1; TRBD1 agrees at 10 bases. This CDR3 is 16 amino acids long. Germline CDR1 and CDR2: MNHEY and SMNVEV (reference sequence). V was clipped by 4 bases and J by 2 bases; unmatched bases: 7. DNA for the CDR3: TGTGCCAGCAGTTGGGGACAGGGGACTCATAACACTGAAGCTTTCTTT. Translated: CASSWGQGTHNTEAFF.

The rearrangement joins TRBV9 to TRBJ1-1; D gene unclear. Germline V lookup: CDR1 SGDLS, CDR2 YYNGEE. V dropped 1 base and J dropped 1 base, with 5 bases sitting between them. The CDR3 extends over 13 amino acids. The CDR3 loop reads CASSVSSNTEAFF. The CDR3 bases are TGTGCCAGCAGCGTATCGTCGAACACTGAAGCTTTCTTT. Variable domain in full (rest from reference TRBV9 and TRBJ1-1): DSGVTQTPKHLITATGQRVTLRCSPRSGDLSVYWYQQSLDQGLQFLIQYYNGEERAKGNILERFSAQQFPDLHSELNLSSLELGDSALYFCASSVSSNTEAFFGQGTRLTVV.

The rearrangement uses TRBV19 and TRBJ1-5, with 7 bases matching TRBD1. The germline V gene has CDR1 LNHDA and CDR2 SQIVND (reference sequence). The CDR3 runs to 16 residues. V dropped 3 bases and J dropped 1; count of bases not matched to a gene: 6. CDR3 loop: CASSIASQGSNQPQHF. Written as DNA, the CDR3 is TGTGCCAGTAGTATCGCCTCACAGGGGAGCAATCAGCCCCAGCATTTT.

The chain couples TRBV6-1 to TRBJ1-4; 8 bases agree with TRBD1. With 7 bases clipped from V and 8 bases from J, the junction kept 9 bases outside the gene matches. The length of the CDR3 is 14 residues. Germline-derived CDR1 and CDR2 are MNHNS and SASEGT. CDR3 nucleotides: TGTGCCAGCAACAGGGGGGCAGCACCAGAAAAACTGTTTTTT. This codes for CASNRGAAPEKLFF.

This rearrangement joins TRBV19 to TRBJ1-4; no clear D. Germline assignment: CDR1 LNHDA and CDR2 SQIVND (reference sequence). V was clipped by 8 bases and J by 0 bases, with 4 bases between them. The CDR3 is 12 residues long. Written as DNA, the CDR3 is TGTGCCAGTCGCACAACTAATGAAAAACTGTTTTTT. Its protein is CASRTTNEKLFF.

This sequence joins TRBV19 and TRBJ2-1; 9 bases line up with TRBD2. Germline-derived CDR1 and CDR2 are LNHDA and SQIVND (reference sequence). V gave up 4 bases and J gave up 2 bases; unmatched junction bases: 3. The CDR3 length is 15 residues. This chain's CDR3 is CASSTGGRAYNEQFF. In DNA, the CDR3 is TGTGCCAGTAGTACCGGCGGGAGGGCCTACAATGAGCAGTTCTTC.

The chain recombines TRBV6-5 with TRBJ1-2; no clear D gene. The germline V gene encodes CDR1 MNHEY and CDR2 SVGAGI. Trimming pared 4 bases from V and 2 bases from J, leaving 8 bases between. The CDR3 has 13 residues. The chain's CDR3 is CASSLYPNYGYTF. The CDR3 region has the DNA TGTGCCAGCAGTTTATACCCCAACTATGGCTACACCTTC.

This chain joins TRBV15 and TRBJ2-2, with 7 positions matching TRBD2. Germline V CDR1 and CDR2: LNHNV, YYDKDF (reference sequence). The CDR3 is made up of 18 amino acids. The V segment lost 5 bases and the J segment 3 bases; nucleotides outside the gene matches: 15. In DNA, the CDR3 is TGTGCCACCAGCCCCGAAGTGACGCCCCGGGGGGACACCGGGGAGCTGTTTTTT. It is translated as CATSPEVTPRGDTGELFF.

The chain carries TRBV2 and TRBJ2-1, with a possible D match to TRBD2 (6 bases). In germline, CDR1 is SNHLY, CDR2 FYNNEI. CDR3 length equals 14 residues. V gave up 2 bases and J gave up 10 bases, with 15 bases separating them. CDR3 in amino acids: CASSERGAGGEQFF. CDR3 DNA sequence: TGTGCCAGCAGTGAACGAGGAGCGGGTGGGGAGCAGTTCTTC.

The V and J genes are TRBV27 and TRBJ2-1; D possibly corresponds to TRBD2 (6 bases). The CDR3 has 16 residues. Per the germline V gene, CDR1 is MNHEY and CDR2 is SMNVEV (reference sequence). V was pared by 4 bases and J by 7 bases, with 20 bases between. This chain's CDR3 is CASSCLVREVGNEQFF. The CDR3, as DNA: TGTGCCAGCAGTTGTCTTGTGAGGGAGGTAGGGAATGAGCAGTTCTTC.

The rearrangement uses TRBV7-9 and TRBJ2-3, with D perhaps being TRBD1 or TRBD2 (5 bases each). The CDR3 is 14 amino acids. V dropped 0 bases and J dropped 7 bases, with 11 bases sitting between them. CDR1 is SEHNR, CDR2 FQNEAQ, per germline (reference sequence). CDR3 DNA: TGTGCCAGCAGCTTAGCCAGGGACGGCAATACGCAGTATTTT. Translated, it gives CASSLARDGNTQYF. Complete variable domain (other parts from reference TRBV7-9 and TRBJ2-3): DTGVSQNPRHKITKRGQNVTFRCDPISEHNRLYWYRQTLGQGPEFLTYFQNEAQLEKSRLLSDRFSAERPKGSFSTLEIQRTEQGDSAMYLCASSLARDGNTQYFGPGTRLTVL.

CDR3 nucleotide sequence: TGTGCCAGCAGTTATTGTTCCGGGGAGGAGACCCAGTACTTC. Its protein product is CASSYCSGEETQYF. The J gene is TRBJ2-5, the V gene TRBV6-5, with D maybe TRBD2 (5 bases). Trimming cost V 3 bases and J 5 bases, with 13 bases left between them. The CDR3 contains 14 residues. CDR1 and CDR2 from the germline V gene are MNHEY and SVGAGI.

The CDR3 sequence is CASSPGWRQREQYF. CDR3 bases: TGTGCCAGCTCCCCCGGTTGGAGGCAAAGGGAGCAGTACTTC. V and J are TRBV18 and TRBJ2-7; D might be TRBD2 (5 bases). The CDR3 contains 14 residues. V was clipped by 6 bases and J by 7 bases, with 19 bases between them. Germline V gene data show CDR1 as KGHSH and CDR2 as LQKENI.

CDR3 bases: TGTGCCAGCAGCTTAGCGTTTGCAGGGGGCGAGGGGGCCAACGTCCTGACTTTC. Its translation: CASSLAFAGGEGANVLTF. The V and J genes are TRBV7-9 and TRBJ2-6, with TRBD1 matching over 8 bases. Losses at the gene ends were 0 bases for V and 4 bases for J; bases not matched to a gene: 8. CDR1 and CDR2 (germline): SEHNR, FQNEAQ (reference sequence). The CDR3 spans 18 residues.

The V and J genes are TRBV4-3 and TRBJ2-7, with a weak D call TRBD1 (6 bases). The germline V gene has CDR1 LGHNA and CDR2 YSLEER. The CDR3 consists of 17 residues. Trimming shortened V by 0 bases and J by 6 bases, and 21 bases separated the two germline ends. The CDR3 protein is CASSQDRDQGITSEQYF. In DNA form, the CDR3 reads TGCGCCAGCAGCCAAGATAGGGACCAGGGGATAACCTCCGAGCAGTACTTC.

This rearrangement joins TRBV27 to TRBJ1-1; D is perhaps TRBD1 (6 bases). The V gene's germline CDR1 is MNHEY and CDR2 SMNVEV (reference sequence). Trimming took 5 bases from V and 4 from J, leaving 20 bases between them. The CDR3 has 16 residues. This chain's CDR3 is CASSLNREGGGTEAFF. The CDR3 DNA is TGTGCCAGCAGTCTGAACAGGGAAGGCGGGGGCACTGAAGCTTTCTTT.

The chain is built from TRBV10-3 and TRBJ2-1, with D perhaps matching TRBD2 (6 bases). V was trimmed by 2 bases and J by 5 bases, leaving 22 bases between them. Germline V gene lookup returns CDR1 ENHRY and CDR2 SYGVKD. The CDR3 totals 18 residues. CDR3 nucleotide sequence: TGTGCCATCAGTGAGCCTCCCCTAGCGTACCTCACCCACAATGAGCAGTTCTTC. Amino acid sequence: CAISEPPLAYLTHNEQFF.

The CDR3 DNA reads TGTGCCAGCAGTTTAGGCCTGGGGACAGACTACTACTCTGGAAACACCATATATTTT. Protein: CASSLGLGTDYYSGNTIYF. The chain links TRBV28 to TRBJ1-3; 7 bases are shared with TRBD1. The CDR3 is made up of 19 amino acids. Germline CDR1 MDHEN, CDR2 SYDVKM. Trimming took 2 bases from V and 0 from J; bases not matched to a gene: 13.

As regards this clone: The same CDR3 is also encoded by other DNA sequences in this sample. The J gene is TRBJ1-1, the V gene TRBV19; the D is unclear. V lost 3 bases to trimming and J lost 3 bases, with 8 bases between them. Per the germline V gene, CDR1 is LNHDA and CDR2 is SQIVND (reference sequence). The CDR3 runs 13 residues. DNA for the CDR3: TGTGCCAGTAGTATGCGGGGTGACACTGAAGCTTTCTTT. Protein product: CASSMRGDTEAFF. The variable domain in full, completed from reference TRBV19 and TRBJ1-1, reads DGGITQSPKYLFRKEGQNVTLSCEQNLNHDAMYWYRQDPGQGLRLIYYSQIVNDFQKGDIAEGYSVSREKKESFPLTVTSAQKNPTAFYLCASSMRGDTEAFFGQGTRLTVV.